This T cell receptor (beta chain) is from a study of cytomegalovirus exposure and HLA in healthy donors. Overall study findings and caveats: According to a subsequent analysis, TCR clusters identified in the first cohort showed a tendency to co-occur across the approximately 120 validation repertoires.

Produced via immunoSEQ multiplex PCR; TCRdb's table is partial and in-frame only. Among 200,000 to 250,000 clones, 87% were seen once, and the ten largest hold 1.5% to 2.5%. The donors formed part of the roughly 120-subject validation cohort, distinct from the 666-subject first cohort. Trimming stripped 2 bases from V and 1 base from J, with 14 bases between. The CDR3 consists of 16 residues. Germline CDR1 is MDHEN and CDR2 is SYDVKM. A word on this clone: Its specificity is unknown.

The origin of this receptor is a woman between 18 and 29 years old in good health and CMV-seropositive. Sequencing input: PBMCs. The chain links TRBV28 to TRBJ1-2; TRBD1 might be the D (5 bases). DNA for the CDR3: TGTGCCAGCAGTTTAGGAGACGACAGATTTAACTATGGCTACACCTTC. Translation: CASSLGDDRFNYGYTF.